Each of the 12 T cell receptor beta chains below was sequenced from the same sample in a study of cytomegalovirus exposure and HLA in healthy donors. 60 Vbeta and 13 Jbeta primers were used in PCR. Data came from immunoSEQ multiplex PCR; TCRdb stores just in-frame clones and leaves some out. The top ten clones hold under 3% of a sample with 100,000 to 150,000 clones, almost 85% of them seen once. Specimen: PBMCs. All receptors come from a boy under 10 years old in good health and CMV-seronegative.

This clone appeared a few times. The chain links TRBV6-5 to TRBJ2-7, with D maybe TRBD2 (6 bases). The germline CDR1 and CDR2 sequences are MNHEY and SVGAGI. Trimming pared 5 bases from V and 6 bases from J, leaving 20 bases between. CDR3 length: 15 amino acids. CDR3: CASSVWGVRSGEQYV. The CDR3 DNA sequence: TGTGCCAGCAGTGTTTGGGGGGTCAGGAGCGGCGAGCAGTACGTC.

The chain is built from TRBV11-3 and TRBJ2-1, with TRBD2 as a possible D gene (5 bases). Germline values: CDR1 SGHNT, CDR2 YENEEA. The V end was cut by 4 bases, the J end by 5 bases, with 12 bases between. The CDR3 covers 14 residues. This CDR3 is CASSSSIGDNEQFF. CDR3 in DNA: TGTGCCAGCAGCTCTTCCATCGGGGACAATGAGCAGTTCTTC.

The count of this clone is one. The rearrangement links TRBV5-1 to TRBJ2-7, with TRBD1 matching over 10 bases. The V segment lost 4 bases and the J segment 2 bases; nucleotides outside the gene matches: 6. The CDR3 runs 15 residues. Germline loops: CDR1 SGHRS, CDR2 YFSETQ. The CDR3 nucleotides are TGCGCCAGCAGCCCGGGACAGGGGAAGGCCTACGAGCAGTACTTC. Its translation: CASSPGQGKAYEQYF.

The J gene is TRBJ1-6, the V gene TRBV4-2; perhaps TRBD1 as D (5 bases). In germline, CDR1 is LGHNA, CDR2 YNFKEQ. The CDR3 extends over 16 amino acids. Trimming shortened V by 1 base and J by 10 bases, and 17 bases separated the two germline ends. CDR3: CASSQVLLREDSPLHF. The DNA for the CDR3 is TGTGCCAGCAGCCAAGTCTTACTCAGGGAGGACTCACCCCTCCACTTT.

CDR3 nucleotide sequence: TGTGCCAGCAGGTTTACCGGGACAGGGATCTACGAGCAGTACTTC. As protein: CASRFTGTGIYEQYF. This chain connects TRBV5-5 to TRBJ2-7; 9 bases agree with TRBD1. Germline CDR1 SGHKS, CDR2 YYEKEE (reference sequence). The CDR3 length is 15 residues. V shed 5 bases and J 3 bases; nucleotides not matched to a gene: 9.

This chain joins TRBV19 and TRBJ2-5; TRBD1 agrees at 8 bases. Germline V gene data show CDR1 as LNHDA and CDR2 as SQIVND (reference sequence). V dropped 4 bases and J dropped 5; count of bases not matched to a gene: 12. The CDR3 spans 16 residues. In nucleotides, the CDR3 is TGTGCCAGTAGTACCGGACAGGGAAATGGTCCGGAGACCCAGTACTTC. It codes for CASSTGQGNGPETQYF. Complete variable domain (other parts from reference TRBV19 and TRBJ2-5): DGGITQSPKYLFRKEGQNVTLSCEQNLNHDAMYWYRQDPGQGLRLIYYSQIVNDFQKGDIAEGYSVSREKKESFPLTVTSAQKNPTAFYLCASSTGQGNGPETQYFGPGTRLLVL.

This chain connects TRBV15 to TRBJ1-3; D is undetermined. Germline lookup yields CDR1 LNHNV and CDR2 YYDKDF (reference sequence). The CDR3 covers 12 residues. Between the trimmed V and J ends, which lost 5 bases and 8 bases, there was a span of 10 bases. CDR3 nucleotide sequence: TGTGCCACCAGCCTCGGGCGGGACACCATATATTTT. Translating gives CATSLGRDTIYF.

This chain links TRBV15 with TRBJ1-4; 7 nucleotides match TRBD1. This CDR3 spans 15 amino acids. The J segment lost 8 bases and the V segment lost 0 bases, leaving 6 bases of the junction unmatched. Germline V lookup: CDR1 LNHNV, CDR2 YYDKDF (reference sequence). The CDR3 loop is CATSRDPGGHEKLFF. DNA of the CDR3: TGTGCCACCAGCAGAGATCCAGGGGGGCACGAAAAACTGTTTTTT.

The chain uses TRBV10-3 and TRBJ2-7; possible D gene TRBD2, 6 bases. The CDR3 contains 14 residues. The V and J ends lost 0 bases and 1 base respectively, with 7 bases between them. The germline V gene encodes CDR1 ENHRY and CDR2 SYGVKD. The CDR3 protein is CAISESDYSYEQYV. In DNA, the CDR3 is TGTGCCATCAGTGAGTCGGACTATTCCTACGAGCAGTACGTC.

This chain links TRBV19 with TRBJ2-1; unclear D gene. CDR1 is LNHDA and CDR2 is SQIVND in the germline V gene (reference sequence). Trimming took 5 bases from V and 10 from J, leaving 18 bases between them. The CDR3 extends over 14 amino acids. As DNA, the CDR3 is TGTGCCAGTAGTTTCTTGACCCCATGGGCGGAGCAGTTCTTC. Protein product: CASSFLTPWAEQFF.

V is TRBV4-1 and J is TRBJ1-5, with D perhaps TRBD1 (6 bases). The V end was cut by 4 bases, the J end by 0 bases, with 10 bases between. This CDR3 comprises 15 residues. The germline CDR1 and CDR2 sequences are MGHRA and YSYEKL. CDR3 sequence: CASSLQGYSNQPQHF. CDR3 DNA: TGCGCCAGCAGCCTACAGGGTTATAGCAATCAGCCCCAGCATTTT.

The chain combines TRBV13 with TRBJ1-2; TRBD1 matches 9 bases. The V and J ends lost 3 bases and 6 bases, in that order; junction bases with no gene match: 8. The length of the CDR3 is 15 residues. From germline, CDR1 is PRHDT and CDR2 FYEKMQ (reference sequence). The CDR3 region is CASSLSPGQGDGYTF. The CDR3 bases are TGTGCCAGCAGCTTGAGCCCGGGACAGGGAGATGGCTACACCTTC.